These 12 T cell receptor beta chains came from one sample sequenced in a study of blood T cells in healthy people across ages. A second PCR of roughly 7 to 11 cycles used a sample-barcoded 5' primer and a J-beta primer mix. TCRdb used MiXCR to reprocess the 5' RACE reads, holding one entry per CDR3 protein. The table has 710,000 or so distinct CDR3 sequences, 22% seen once; the top ten hold 22%. The sequencing sample was made of blood. The source is a man between 65 and 85 years old in good health.

V and J are TRBV15 and TRBJ2-3; D is unclear. The CDR3 runs to 13 residues. Germline V gene sequence: CDR1 LNHNV, CDR2 YYDKDF (reference sequence). Trimming removed 4 bases from V and 3 bases from J, with 8 bases in between. The CDR3 DNA is TGTGCCACCAGCATGGGGATGACAGATACGCAGTATTTT. Its translation: CATSMGMTDTQYF.

V gene TRBV6-1 combines with J gene TRBJ2-5, with 7 bases that match TRBD1. The last part of the DNA fits TRBJ2-7 better; the J call may be wrong. The CDR3 extends over 14 amino acids. The germline CDR1 and CDR2 sequences are MNHNS and SASEGT. The CDR3: CASKLPGQYYEQYF. CDR3 DNA: TGTGCCAGCAAACTGCCGGGACAGTACTACGAGCAGTACTTC.

This clonotype showed up just a few times. The rearrangement links TRBV3-1 to TRBJ2-5; TRBD2 agrees at 7 bases. The CDR3 covers 15 residues. The junction had 5 bases not matched to a gene; V was cut back by 2 bases and J by 2 bases. The V gene's germline CDR1 is LGHDT and CDR2 YNNKEL (reference sequence). CDR3 DNA: TGTGCCAGCAGCCAACCGGCTAGCGGACAAGAGACCCAGTACTTC. This gives the protein CASSQPASGQETQYF.

This clonotype was counted between two and nine times. The chain joins TRBV7-2 to TRBJ1-2; a possible D gene is TRBD1 (6 bases). V lost 3 bases to trimming and J lost 4 bases, with 15 bases between them. This CDR3 region has 15 residues. The germline V gene has CDR1 SGHTA and CDR2 FQGNSA. This chain's CDR3 is CASSFSTGPPYGYTF. CDR3 nucleotides: TGTGCCAGCAGCTTCTCGACAGGACCGCCCTATGGCTACACCTTC.

This clonotype was seen a few times. The V call is TRBV11-2, the J call TRBJ2-1; 11 positions agree with TRBD2. The CDR3 totals 17 residues. The germline V gene has CDR1 SGHAT and CDR2 FQNNGV. Trimming removed 1 base from V and 5 bases from J; junction bases left unmatched: 7. Here the CDR3 DNA reads TGTGCCAGCAGCTTAGTTCCTAGCGGGAGGCCCCACAATGAGCAGTTCTTC. This encodes CASSLVPSGRPHNEQFF. The complete variable domain, with remaining parts taken from reference TRBV11-2 and TRBJ2-1, reads EAGVAQSPRYKIIEKRQSVAFWCNPISGHATLYWYQQILGQGPKLLIQFQNNGVVDDSQLPKDRFSAERLKGVDSTLKIQPAKLEDSAVYLCASSLVPSGRPHNEQFFGPGTRLTVL.

The genes are TRBV5-5 and TRBJ2-7; a weak D match, TRBD1 (5 bases). Trimming took 2 bases from V and 6 from J, leaving 12 bases between them. The CDR3 is 13 amino acids. Looked up from germline, CDR1 is SGHKS and CDR2 is YYEKEE (reference sequence). CDR3 amino acids: CASSFNGASEQYF. CDR3 in DNA: TGTGCCAGCAGCTTCAATGGGGCGTCCGAGCAGTACTTC.

The V gene is TRBV12-3 or TRBV12-4, the J gene TRBJ2-1, with 8 bases that match TRBD2. V trimming: 7 bases; J trimming: 4 bases; junction bases outside the gene matches: 6. This CDR3 is 14 amino acids long. CDR3 loop: CASTERGPYNEQFF. The CDR3 bases are TGTGCCAGCACCGAGCGGGGGCCGTACAATGAGCAGTTCTTC.

This sequence joins TRBV7-9 and TRBJ1-1, with 8 bases aligning to TRBD1. The V and J ends lost 3 bases and 0 bases, in that order; junction bases with no gene match: 3. This CDR3 is 15 amino acids long. The germline CDR1 and CDR2 sequences are SEHNR and FQNEAQ (reference sequence). The CDR3 sequence is CASSFQGAMNTEAFF. CDR3 nucleotides: TGTGCCAGCAGCTTCCAGGGGGCGATGAACACTGAAGCTTTCTTT.

The chain has TRBV2 and TRBJ1-2; tentative D call: TRBD1 (6 bases). This CDR3 region has 17 residues. Trimming took off 4 bases at V and 5 bases at J, with 23 bases between the two ends. Germline loops: CDR1 SNHLY, CDR2 FYNNEI. The CDR3 sequence: CASSGESGVISQYGYTF. The CDR3 nucleotides are TGTGCCAGCAGTGGGGAGTCAGGGGTTATTTCGCAGTATGGCTACACCTTC.

The chain carries TRBV3-1 and TRBJ2-1; 8 bases are a match to TRBD2. The CDR3 covers 16 residues. J lost 2 bases, V lost 4 bases, and 7 bases had no gene match. Germline V gene lookup returns CDR1 LGHDT and CDR2 YNNKEL (reference sequence). This CDR3 reads CASSPQERGTYNEQFF. CDR3 bases: TGTGCCAGCAGCCCCCAGGAGCGGGGGACCTACAATGAGCAGTTCTTC.

This clonotype was seen more than once but under ten times. The chain is built from TRBV6-5 and TRBJ2-3, with a tentative D call TRBD2 (5 bases). Deletions cut 4 bases from V and 5 bases from J, with 16 bases between. The germline V gene has CDR1 MNHEY and CDR2 SVGAGI. The CDR3 is made up of 15 amino acids. The CDR3 sequence: CASSFSPGSRDTQYF. CDR3 bases: TGTGCCAGCAGTTTTTCCCCGGGGAGTAGAGATACGCAGTATTTT.

The table lists this clonotype with many counts. V usage is TRBV7-6 and J usage is TRBJ2-5, with D possibly matching TRBD1 (5 bases). The J call may be wrong; the DNA end is better matched by TRBJ2-7. This CDR3 has 15 residues. Germline assignment: CDR1 SGHVS and CDR2 FNYEAQ. CDR3 nucleotides: TGTGCCAGCAGCTTAGGGGGCGCAAGATCTAACGAGCAGTACTTC. It specifies CASSLGGARSNEQYF.